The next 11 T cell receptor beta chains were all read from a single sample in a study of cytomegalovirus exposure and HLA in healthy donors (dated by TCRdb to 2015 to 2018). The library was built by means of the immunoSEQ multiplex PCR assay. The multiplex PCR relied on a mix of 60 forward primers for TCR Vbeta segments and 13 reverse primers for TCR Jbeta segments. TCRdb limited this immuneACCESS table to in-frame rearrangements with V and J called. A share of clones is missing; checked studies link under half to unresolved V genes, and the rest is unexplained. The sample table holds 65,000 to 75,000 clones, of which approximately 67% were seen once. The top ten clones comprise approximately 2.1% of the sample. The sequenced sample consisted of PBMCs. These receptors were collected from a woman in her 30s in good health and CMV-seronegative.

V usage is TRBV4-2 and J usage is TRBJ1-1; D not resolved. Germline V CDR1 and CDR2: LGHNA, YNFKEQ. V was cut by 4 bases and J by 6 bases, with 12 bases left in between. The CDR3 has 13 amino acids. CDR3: CASSPGRRAEAFF. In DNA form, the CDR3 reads TGTGCCAGCAGCCCGGGAAGAAGGGCTGAAGCTTTCTTT.

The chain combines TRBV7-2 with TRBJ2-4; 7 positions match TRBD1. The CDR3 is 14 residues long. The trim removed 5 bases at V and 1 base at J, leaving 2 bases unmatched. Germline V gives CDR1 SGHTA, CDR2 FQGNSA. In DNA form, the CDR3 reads TGTGCCAGCAGCCAACAGGGGGCCAAAAACATTCAGTACTTC. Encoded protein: CASSQQGAKNIQYF.

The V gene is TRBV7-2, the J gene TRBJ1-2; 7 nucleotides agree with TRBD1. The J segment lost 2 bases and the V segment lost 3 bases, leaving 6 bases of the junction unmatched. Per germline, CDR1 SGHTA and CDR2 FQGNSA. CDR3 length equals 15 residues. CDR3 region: CASSFSGQLNYGYTF. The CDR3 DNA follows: TGTGCCAGCAGCTTTTCGGGACAGCTAAACTATGGCTACACCTTC.

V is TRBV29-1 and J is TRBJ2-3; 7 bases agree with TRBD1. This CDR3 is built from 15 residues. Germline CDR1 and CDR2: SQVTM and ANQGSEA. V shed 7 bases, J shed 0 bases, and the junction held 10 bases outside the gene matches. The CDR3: CSAKAPGQSTDTQYF. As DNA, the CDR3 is TGCAGCGCGAAGGCACCGGGACAGAGCACAGATACGCAGTATTTT.

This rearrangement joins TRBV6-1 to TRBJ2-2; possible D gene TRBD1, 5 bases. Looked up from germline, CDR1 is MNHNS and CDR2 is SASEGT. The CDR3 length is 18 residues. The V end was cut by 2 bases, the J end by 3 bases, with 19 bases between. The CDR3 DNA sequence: TGTGCCAGCAGTGAACCGAAGCCCGGCAGGGTTTACACCGGGGAGCTGTTTTTT. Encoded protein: CASSEPKPGRVYTGELFF.

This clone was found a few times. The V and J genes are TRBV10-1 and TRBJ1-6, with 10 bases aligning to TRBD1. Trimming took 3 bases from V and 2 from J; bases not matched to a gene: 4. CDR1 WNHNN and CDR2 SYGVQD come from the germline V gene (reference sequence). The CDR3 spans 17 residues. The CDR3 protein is CASSDGTGVPYNSPLHF. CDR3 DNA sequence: TGCGCCAGCAGTGACGGGACAGGGGTGCCCTATAATTCACCCCTCCACTTT.

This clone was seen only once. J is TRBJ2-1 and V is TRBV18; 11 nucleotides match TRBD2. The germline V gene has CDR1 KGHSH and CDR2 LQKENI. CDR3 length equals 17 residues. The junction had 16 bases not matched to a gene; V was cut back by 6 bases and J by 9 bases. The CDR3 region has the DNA TGTGCCAGCTCCCCTAGCGGGGGGCGCTCCTATAGCGGTGAGCAGTTCTTC. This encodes CASSPSGGRSYSGEQFF.

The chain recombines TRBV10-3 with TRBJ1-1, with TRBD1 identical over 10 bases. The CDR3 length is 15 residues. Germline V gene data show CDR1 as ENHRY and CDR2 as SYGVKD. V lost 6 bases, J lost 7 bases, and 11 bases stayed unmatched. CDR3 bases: TGTGCCATCAGACCGTCCCGGGACAGGGGTAATGAAGCTTTCTTT. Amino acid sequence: CAIRPSRDRGNEAFF.

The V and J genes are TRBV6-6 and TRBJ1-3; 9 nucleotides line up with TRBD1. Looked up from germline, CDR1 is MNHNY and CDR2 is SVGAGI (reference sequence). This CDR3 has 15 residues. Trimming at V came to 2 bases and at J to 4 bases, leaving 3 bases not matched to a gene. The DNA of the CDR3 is TGTGCCAGCAGTTACCGGACAGGGGACGGAAACACCATATATTTT. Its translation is CASSYRTGDGNTIYF.

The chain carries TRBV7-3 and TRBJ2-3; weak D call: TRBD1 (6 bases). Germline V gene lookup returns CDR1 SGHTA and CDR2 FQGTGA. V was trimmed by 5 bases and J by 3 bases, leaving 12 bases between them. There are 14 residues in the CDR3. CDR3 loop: CASSHRTETDTQYF. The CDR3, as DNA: TGTGCCAGCAGCCATAGGACAGAAACAGATACGCAGTATTTT.

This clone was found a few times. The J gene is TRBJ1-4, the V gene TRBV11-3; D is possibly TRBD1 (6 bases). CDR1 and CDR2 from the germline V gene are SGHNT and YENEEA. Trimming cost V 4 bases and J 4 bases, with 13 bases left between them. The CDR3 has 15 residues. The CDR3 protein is CASSSGGRSNEKLFF. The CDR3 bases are TGTGCCAGCAGCTCGGGGGGCAGAAGTAATGAAAAACTGTTTTTT.